The 18 T cell receptor beta chains reported below all come from one sample, sequenced in a study of blood T cell repertoires in COVID-19. Profiling relied on immunoSEQ multiplex PCR, and the TCRdb table lists in-frame clones only, not all of them. The sample contains 200,000 to 250,000 clones, approximately 90% of which appear only once. The sample comprised peripheral blood. The receptors derive from a man aged 30 to 39 with COVID-19, enrolled during active disease.

The genes are TRBV9 and TRBJ2-3; TRBD1 might be the D (5 bases). The CDR3 consists of 15 residues. Germline CDR1 and CDR2: SGDLS and YYNGEE. Deletions cut 3 bases from V and 2 bases from J, with 13 bases between. CDR3 loop: CASSARVQTTDTQYF. CDR3 sequence (DNA): TGTGCCAGCAGCGCCAGGGTCCAGACCACAGATACGCAGTATTTT.

V is TRBV19 and J is TRBJ2-6; 8 bases align to TRBD1. Germline CDR1 is LNHDA and CDR2 is SQIVND (reference sequence). The CDR3 length is 17 residues. The V gene end was trimmed by 6 bases and the J gene end by 1 base; junction bases not matched to a gene: 8. The CDR3 DNA reads as TGTGCCAGTAGATTAGGGACAGGCTCGTCTGGGGCCAACGTCCTGACTTTC. Translated, it gives CASRLGTGSSGANVLTF.

The rearrangement uses TRBV7-8 and TRBJ1-2; D uncertain. Germline V gene sequence: CDR1 SGHVS, CDR2 FQNEAQ. Trimming took off 3 bases at V and 0 bases at J, with 5 bases between the two ends. The CDR3 runs 13 residues. This chain's CDR3 is CASSFGTNYGYTF. The DNA for the CDR3 is TGTGCCAGCAGCTTCGGGACTAACTATGGCTACACCTTC.

The chain uses TRBV7-2 and TRBJ2-7; 8 bases line up with TRBD2. Trimming cost V 4 bases and J 7 bases; bases outside gene matches: 9. CDR3 size: 14 residues. Germline V gene sequence: CDR1 SGHTA, CDR2 FQGNSA. In nucleotides, the CDR3 is TGTGCCAGCAGCTCCAGGCGGGGGGCTTGGGAGCAGTACTTC. This codes for CASSSRRGAWEQYF.

The genes are TRBV5-6 and TRBJ1-1; D unresolved. Germline V gives CDR1 SGHDT, CDR2 YYEEEE. The V end lost 4 bases, the J end lost 4 bases, and 14 bases lay between the germline ends. This CDR3 region has 14 residues. This CDR3 reads CASSQPRLSTEAFF. Written as DNA, the CDR3 is TGTGCCAGCAGCCAACCCAGGCTAAGCACTGAAGCTTTCTTT.

The J gene is TRBJ2-7, the V gene TRBV6-1; 10 nucleotides align to TRBD2. The germline gives CDR1 MNHNS, CDR2 SASEGT. Trimming removed 2 bases from V and 3 bases from J; junction bases left unmatched: 1. CDR3 length: 14 residues. The CDR3 loop reads CASSELAGDYEQYF. The CDR3 nucleotides read TGTGCCAGCAGTGAACTAGCGGGAGACTACGAGCAGTACTTC.

This sequence joins TRBV7-2 and TRBJ1-2; 7 bases line up with TRBD1. V shed 5 bases, J shed 2 bases, and the junction held 8 bases outside the gene matches. Germline V gene lookup returns CDR1 SGHTA and CDR2 FQGNSA. This CDR3 has 15 residues. CDR3 sequence: CASSPGGRGNYGYTF. The CDR3 DNA is TGTGCCAGCAGCCCCGGGGGCAGGGGGAACTATGGCTACACCTTC.

The CDR3 nucleotides read TGTGCCAGCGCCGACACATTTAGGAACACTGAAGCTTTCTTT. Amino acid sequence: CASADTFRNTEAFF. The chain combines TRBV27 with TRBJ1-1; D gene ambiguous. The V and J ends lost 8 bases and 1 base respectively, with 14 bases between them. The germline V gene encodes CDR1 MNHEY and CDR2 SMNVEV (reference sequence). The CDR3 spans 14 residues.

The V call is TRBV5-1, the J call TRBJ2-1; 10 positions match TRBD1. Per germline, CDR1 SGHRS and CDR2 YFSETQ. The CDR3 length is 16 residues. The ends lost 4 bases at V and 9 bases at J; junction bases unmatched: 13. CDR3 residues: CASSLAGTGDGGEQFF. In nucleotides, the CDR3 is TGCGCCAGCAGCCTGGCGGGGACAGGGGACGGCGGTGAGCAGTTCTTC.

CDR3 DNA: TGTGCCAGCTCACCAGGTAGCGGCTCCTACAATGAGCAGTTCTTC. Amino acid sequence: CASSPGSGSYNEQFF. The J gene is TRBJ2-1, the V gene TRBV18; tentative D call: TRBD2 (6 bases). Germline V CDR1 and CDR2: KGHSH, LQKENI. CDR3 length: 15 amino acids. V dropped 2 bases and J dropped 0 bases, with 8 bases sitting between them.

The table lists this clone with a count of one. The chain employs TRBV24-1 and TRBJ2-6, with 7 bases lining up with TRBD2. The CDR3 is 15 amino acids. V lost 9 bases to trimming and J lost 3 bases; unmatched junction nucleotides: 7. CDR1 KGHDR and CDR2 SFDVKD come from the germline V gene. CDR3 DNA sequence: TGTGCCACCTCGCCGGGAGGCTTTGGGGCCAACGTCCTGACTTTC. Its protein product is CATSPGGFGANVLTF.

CDR3 protein: CASSLDKLPTYEQYF. Here the CDR3 DNA reads TGTGCCAGCAGCCTGGACAAGCTCCCTACCTACGAGCAGTACTTC. The chain combines TRBV7-9 with TRBJ2-7; tentative D call: TRBD1 (5 bases). The CDR3 extends over 15 amino acids. CDR1 SEHNR and CDR2 FQNEAQ come from the germline V gene (reference sequence). V shed 5 bases and J shed 2 bases, with 16 bases lying between them. The whole variable domain, filled in from reference TRBV7-9 and TRBJ2-7, reads DTGVSQNPRHKITKRGQNVTFRCDPISEHNRLYWYRQTLGQGPEFLTYFQNEAQLEKSRLLSDRFSAERPKGSFSTLEIQRTEQGDSAMYLCASSLDKLPTYEQYFGPGTRLTVT.

The V call is TRBV28, the J call TRBJ1-2; D is possibly TRBD1 (5 bases). CDR1 MDHEN and CDR2 SYDVKM come from the germline V gene. The CDR3 length is 14 residues. V lost 2 bases to trimming and J lost 2 bases, with 9 bases between them. The CDR3 sequence is CASSLGASNYGYTF. The DNA of the CDR3 is TGTGCCAGCAGTTTAGGGGCATCGAACTATGGCTACACCTTC.

This sequence joins TRBV28 and TRBJ1-6; D perhaps matches TRBD1 (6 bases). Deletions cut 6 bases from V and 4 bases from J, with 10 bases between. In germline, CDR1 is MDHEN, CDR2 SYDVKM. The CDR3 length is 14 residues. This chain's CDR3 is CASSIQGYNSPLHF. CDR3 bases: TGTGCCAGCAGCATACAGGGATATAATTCACCCCTCCACTTT.

This clone appeared a single time. The gene calls are TRBV30 and TRBJ2-1, with 11 bases matching TRBD2. In germline, CDR1 is GTSNPN, CDR2 SVGIG (reference sequence). The J segment lost 4 bases and the V segment lost 2 bases, leaving 4 bases of the junction unmatched. CDR3 length: 15 amino acids. DNA of the CDR3: TGTGCCTGGAGTCCCGGGACTAGCGGTTACAATGAGCAGTTCTTC. Amino acid sequence: CAWSPGTSGYNEQFF.

The gene calls are TRBV11-1 and TRBJ2-3; TRBD1 might be the D (6 bases). The CDR3 has 13 residues. Trimming removed 6 bases from V and 5 bases from J, with 12 bases in between. Per the germline V gene, CDR1 is SGHAT and CDR2 is FQDESV (reference sequence). This chain's CDR3 is CASSLDRGDTQYF. In nucleotides, the CDR3 is TGTGCCAGCAGTTTGGACAGAGGAGATACGCAGTATTTT.

This CDR3 is CASSIGSWTSGRTDTQYF. The CDR3 nucleotides read TGTGCCAGTAGTATAGGCTCCTGGACTAGCGGGAGAACAGATACGCAGTATTTT. This chain connects TRBV19 to TRBJ2-3; 13 bases fit TRBD2. The CDR3 sequence is 18 residues long. In germline, CDR1 is LNHDA, CDR2 SQIVND (reference sequence). V lost 1 base to trimming and J lost 3 bases; unmatched junction nucleotides: 7. Variable domain in full (rest from reference TRBV19 and TRBJ2-3): DGGITQSPKYLFRKEGQNVTLSCEQNLNHDAMYWYRQDPGQGLRLIYYSQIVNDFQKGDIAEGYSVSREKKESFPLTVTSAQKNPTAFYLCASSIGSWTSGRTDTQYFGPGTRLTVL.

The rearrangement joins TRBV30 to TRBJ1-2, with 7 positions matching TRBD1. Germline CDR1 GTSNPN, CDR2 SVGIG (reference sequence). CDR3 length: 14 amino acids. Germline trimming cut 2 bases from V and 4 bases from J; bases unmatched to any gene: 7. CDR3 DNA sequence: TGTGCCTGGAGTAGAGACAGGGCCAGCTATGGCTACACCTTC. It encodes CAWSRDRASYGYTF.